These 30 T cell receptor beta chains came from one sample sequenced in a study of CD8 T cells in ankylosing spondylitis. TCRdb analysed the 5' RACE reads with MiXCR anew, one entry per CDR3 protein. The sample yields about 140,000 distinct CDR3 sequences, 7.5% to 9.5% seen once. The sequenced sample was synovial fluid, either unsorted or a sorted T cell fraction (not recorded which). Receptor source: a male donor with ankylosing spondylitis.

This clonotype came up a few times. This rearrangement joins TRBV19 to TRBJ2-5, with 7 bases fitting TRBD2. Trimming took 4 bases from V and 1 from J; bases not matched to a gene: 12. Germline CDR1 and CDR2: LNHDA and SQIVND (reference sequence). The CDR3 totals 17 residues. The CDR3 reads CASSTTKSSGFQETQYF. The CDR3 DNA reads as TGTGCCAGTAGTACAACTAAGTCTAGCGGCTTCCAAGAGACCCAGTACTTC.

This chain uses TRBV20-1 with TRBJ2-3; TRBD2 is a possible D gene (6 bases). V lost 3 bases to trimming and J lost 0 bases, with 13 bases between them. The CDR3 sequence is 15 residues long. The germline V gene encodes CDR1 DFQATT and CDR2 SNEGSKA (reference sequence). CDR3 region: CSASVGGASTDTQYF. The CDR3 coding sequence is TGCAGTGCTAGTGTAGGCGGGGCTAGCACAGATACGCAGTATTTT.

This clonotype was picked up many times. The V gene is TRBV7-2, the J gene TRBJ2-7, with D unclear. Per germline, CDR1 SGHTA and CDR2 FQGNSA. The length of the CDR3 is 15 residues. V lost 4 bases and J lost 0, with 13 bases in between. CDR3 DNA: TGTGCCAGCAGCTACCGACATCGTAGCTCCTACGAGCAGTACTTC. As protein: CASSYRHRSSYEQYF.

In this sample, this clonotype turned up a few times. CDR3 nucleotide sequence: TGCGCCAGCAGAAGGCAGGGTAACACCGGGGAGCTGTTTTTT. Protein: CASRRQGNTGELFF. This chain uses TRBV5-1 with TRBJ2-2, with D possibly matching TRBD1 (5 bases). V was clipped by 5 bases and J by 2 bases, with 10 bases between them. The CDR3 is 14 residues long. Germline loops: CDR1 SGHRS, CDR2 YFSETQ.

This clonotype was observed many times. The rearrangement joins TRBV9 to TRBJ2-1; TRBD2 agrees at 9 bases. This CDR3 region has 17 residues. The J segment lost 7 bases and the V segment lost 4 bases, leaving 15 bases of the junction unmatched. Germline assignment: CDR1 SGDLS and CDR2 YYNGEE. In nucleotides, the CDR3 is TGTGCCAGCAGCAAAGTTGTTGCGGGGGGGCCGTGGAATGAGCAGTTCTTC. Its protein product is CASSKVVAGGPWNEQFF.

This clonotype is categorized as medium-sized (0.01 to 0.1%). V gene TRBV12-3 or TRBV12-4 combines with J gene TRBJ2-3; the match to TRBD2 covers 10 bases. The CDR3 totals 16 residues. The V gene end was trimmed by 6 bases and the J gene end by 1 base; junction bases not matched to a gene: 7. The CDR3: CASSPGTSDGTDTQYF. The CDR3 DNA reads TGTGCCAGCAGCCCTGGGACTAGCGACGGCACAGATACGCAGTATTTT.

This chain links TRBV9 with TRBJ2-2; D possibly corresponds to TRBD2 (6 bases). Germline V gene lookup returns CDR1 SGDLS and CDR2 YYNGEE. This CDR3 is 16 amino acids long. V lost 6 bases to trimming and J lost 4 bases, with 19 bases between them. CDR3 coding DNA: TGTGCCAGCAAGTCATCCGGGAGTGTGACCACCGGGGAGCTGTTTTTT. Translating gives CASKSSGSVTTGELFF.

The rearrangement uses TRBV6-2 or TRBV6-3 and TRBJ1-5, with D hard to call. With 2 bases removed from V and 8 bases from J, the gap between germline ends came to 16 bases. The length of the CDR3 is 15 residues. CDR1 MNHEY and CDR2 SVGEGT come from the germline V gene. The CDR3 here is CASSYRPAPEEPQHF. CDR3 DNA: TGTGCCAGCAGTTACCGGCCAGCCCCCGAGGAGCCCCAGCATTTT.

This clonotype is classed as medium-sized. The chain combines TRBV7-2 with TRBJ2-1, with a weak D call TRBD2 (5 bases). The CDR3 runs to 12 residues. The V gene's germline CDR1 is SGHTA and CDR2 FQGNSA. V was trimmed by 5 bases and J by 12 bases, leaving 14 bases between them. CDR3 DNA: TGTGCCAGCAGCCCGAGAGCGGTTCGGCAGTTCTTC. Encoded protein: CASSPRAVRQFF.

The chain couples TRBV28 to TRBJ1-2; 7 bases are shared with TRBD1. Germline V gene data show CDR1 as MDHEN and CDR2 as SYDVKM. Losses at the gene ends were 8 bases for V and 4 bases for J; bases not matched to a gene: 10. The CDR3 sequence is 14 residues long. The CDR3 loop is CASGANDRAYGYTF. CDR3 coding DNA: TGTGCCAGCGGAGCGAACGACAGGGCCTATGGCTACACCTTC.

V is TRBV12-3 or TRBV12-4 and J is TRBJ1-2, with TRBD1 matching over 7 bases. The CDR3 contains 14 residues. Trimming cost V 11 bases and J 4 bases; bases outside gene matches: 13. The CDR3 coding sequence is TGTGCCTCTGGGGAGGGGGCGATGGGCTATGGCTACACCTTC. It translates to CASGEGAMGYGYTF.

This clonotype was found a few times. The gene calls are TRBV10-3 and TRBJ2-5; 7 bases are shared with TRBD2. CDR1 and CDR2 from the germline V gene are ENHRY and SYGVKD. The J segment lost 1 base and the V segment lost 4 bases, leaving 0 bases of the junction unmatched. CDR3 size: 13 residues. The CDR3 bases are TGTGCCATCAGTGCGGGGGGCCAAGAGACCCAGTACTTC. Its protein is CAISAGGQETQYF.

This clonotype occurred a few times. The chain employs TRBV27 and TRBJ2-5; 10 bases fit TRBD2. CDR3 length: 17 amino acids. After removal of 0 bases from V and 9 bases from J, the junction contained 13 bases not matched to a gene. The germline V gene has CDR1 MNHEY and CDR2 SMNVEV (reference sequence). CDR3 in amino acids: CASSLSYPSGGQSAQYF. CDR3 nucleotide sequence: TGTGCCAGCAGTTTATCTTACCCTAGCGGGGGCCAAAGTGCCCAGTACTTC.

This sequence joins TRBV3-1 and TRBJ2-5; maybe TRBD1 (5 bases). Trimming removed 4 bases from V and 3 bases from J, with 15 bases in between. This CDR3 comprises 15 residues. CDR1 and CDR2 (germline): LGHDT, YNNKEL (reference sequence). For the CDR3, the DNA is TGTGCCAGCAGCCCTACGACAGTATACAAAGAGACCCAGTACTTC. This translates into CASSPTTVYKETQYF.

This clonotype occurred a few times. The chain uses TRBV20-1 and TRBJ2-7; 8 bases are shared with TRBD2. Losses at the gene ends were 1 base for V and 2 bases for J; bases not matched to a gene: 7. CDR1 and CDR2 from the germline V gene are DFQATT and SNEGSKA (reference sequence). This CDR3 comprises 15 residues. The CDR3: CSARVLAGNPYEQYF. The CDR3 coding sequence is TGCAGTGCTAGAGTCTTAGCGGGAAACCCCTACGAGCAGTACTTC.

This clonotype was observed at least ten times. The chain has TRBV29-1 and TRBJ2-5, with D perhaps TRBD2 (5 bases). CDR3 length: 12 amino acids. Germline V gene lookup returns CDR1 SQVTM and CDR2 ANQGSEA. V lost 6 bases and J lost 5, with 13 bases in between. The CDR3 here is CSVSGGRETQYF. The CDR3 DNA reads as TGCAGCGTCTCCGGAGGCAGGGAGACCCAGTACTTC. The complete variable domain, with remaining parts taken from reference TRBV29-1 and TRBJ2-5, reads SAVISQKPSRDICQRGTSLTIQCQVDSQVTMMFWYRQQPGQSLTLIATANQGSEATYESGFVIDKFPISRPNLTFSTLTVSNMSPEDSSIYLCSVSGGRETQYFGPGTRLLVL.

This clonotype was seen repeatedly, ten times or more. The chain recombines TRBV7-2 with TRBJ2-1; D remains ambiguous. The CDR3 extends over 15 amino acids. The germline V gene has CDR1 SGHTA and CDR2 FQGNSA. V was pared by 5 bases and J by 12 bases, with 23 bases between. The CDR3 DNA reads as TGTGCCAGCAGCCCCTGGACCCGCCCGGGCTCAGGGCAGTTCTTC. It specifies CASSPWTRPGSGQFF.

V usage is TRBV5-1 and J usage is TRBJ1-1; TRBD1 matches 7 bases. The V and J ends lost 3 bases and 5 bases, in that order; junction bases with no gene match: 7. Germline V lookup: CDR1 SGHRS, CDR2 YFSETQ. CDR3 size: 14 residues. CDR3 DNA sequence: TGCGCCAGCAGCTGGAGCGGACAGGATACTGAAGCTTTCTTT. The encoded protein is CASSWSGQDTEAFF. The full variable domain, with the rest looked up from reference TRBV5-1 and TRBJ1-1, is KAGVTQTPRYLIKTRGQQVTLSCSPISGHRSVSWYQQTPGQGLQFLFEYFSETQRNKGNFPGRFSGRQFSNSRSEMNVSTLELGDSALYLCASSWSGQDTEAFFGQGTRLTVV.

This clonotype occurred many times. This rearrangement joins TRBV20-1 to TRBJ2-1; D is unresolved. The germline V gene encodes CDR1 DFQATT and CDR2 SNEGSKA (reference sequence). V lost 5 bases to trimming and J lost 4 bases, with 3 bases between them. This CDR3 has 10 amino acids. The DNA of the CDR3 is TGCAGTGCTCGTTACAATGAGCAGTTCTTC. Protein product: CSARYNEQFF.

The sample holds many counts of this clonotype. This chain's CDR3 is CASSFRTNTDTQYF. The CDR3 DNA is TGTGCCAGCAGTTTTCGGACCAACACAGATACGCAGTATTTT. V gene TRBV27 combines with J gene TRBJ2-3; unclear D gene. CDR1 is MNHEY, CDR2 SMNVEV, per germline (reference sequence). Trimming removed 3 bases from V and 2 bases from J, with 9 bases in between. The CDR3 has 14 amino acids.

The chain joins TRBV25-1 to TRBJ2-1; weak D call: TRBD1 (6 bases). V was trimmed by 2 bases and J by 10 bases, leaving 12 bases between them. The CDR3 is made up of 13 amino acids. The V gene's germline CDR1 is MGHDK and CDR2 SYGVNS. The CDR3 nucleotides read TGTGCCAGCAGTGAAACAGGGCGGCAAGAGCAGTTCTTC. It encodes CASSETGRQEQFF.

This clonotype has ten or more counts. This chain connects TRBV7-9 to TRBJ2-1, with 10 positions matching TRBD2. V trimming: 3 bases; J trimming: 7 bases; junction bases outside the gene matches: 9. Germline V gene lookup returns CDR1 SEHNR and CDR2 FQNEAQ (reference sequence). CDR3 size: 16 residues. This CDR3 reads CASSLALAGVFNEQFF. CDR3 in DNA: TGTGCCAGCAGCTTGGCCCTAGCGGGAGTTTTTAATGAGCAGTTCTTC.

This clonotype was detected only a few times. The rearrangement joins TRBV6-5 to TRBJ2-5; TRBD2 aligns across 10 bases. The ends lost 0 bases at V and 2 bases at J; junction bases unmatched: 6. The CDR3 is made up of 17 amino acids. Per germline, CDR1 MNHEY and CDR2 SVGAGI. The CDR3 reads CASSYSTWTSGQETQYF. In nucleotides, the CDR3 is TGTGCCAGCAGTTACTCGACGTGGACTAGCGGACAAGAGACCCAGTACTTC.

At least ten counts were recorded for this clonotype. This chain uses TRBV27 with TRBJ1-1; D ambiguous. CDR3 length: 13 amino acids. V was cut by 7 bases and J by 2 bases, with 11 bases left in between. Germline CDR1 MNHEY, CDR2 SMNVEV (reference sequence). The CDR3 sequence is CASNFRVNTEAFF. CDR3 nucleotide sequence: TGTGCCAGCAATTTTCGGGTAAACACTGAAGCTTTCTTT.

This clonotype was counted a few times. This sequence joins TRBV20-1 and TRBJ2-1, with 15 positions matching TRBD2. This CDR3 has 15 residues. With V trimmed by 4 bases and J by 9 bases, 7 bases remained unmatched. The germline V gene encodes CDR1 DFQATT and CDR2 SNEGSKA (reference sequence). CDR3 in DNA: TGCAGTGCTACGACCCCGGGACTAGCGGGGGGTGAGCAGTTCTTC. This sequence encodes CSATTPGLAGGEQFF.

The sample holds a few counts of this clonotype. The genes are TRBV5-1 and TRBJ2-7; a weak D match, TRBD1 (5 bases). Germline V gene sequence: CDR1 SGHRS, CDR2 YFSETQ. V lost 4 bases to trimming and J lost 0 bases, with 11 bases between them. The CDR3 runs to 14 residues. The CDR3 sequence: CASSPTASSYEQYF. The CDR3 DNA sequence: TGCGCCAGCAGCCCGACAGCCAGCTCCTACGAGCAGTACTTC.

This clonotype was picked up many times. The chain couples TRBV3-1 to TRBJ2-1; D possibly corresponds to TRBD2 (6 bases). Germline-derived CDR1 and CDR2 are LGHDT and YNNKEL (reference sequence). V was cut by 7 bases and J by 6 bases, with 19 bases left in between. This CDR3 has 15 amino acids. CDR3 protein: CASTLSEGRGNEQFF. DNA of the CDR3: TGTGCCAGCACCCTGTCGGAGGGACGAGGCAATGAGCAGTTCTTC.

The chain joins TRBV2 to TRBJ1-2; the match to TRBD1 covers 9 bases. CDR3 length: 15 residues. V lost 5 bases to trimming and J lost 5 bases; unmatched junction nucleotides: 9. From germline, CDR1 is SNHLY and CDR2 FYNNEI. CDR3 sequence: CASSSGTGWNYGYTF. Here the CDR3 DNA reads TGTGCCAGCAGTTCCGGGACAGGGTGGAATTATGGCTACACCTTC.

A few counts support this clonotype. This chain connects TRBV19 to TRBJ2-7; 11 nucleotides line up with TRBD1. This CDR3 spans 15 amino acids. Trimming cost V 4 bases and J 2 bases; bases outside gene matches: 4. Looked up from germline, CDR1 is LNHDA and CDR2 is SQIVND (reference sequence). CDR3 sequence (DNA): TGTGCCAGTAGTAAGCCGGGACAGGGGGCCTACGAGCAGTACTTC. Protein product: CASSKPGQGAYEQYF.

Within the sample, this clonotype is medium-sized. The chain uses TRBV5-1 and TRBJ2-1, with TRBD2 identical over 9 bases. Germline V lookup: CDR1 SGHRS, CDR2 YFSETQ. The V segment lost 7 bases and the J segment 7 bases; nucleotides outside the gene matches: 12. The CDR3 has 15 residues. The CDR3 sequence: CASGGVAGVLNEQFF. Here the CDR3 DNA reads TGCGCCAGCGGGGGAGTAGCGGGAGTTTTGAATGAGCAGTTCTTC.